The source of this T cell receptor beta chain is a study of regulatory T cells in long-lasting Graves disease. The authors built TCR beta libraries using iRepertoire HTBI primers and Arm-PCR of CDR3 regions. TCRdb called the multiplex PCR reads again in MiXCR, with one record for every CDR3 protein. The profile shows 650,000 to 850,000 distinct CDR3 sequences, 30% of them singletons. Trimming cost V 1 base and J 4 bases, with 19 bases left between them. Per germline, CDR1 MGHRA and CDR2 YSYEKL. This CDR3 contains 17 residues. Time point specified: persistent/refractory GD, antithyroid drugs over 5 years with positive TRAb. RNA isolated from PBMCs was used to make the TCR library.

The sequenced sample was peripheral blood mononuclear cells (PBMCs), obtained when the disease was refractory, from a patient treated with antithyroid drugs. V gene TRBV4-1 combines with J gene TRBJ1-2, with D tentatively TRBD1 (6 bases). This clonotype was obtained from a female donor with Graves disease. The CDR3 loop is CASSQGVLGAFGYGYTF. CDR3 nucleotides: TGCGCCAGCAGCCAAGGTGTGCTGGGGGCCTTTGGCTATGGCTACACCTTC.